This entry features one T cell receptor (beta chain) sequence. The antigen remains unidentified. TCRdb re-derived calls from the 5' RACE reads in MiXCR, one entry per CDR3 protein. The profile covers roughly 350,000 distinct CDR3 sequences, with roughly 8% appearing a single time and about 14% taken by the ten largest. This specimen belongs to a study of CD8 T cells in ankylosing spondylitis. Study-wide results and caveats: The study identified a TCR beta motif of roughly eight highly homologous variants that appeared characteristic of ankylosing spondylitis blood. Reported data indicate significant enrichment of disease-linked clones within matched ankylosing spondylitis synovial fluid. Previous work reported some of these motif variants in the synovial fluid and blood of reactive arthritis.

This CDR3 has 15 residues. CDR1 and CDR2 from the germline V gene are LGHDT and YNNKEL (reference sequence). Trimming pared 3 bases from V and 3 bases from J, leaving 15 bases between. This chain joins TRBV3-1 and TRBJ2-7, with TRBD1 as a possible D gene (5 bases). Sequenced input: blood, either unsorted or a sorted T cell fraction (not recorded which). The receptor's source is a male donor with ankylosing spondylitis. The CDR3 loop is CASSHYAGQLYEQYF. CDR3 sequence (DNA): TGTGCCAGCAGCCACTACGCTGGACAACTCTACGAGCAGTACTTC.